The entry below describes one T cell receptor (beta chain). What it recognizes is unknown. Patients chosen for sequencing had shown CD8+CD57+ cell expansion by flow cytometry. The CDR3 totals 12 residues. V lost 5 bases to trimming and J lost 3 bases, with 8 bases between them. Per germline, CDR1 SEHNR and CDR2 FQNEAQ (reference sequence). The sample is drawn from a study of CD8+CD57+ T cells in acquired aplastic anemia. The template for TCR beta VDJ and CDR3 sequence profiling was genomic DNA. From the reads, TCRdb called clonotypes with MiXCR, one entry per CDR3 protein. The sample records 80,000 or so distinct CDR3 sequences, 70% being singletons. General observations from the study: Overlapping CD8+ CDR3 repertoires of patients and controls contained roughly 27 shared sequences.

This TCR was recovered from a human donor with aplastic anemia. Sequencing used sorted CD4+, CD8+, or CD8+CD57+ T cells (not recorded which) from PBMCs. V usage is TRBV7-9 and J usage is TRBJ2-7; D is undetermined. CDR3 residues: CASSGQHYEQYF. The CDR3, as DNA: TGTGCCAGCAGCGGTCAGCACTACGAGCAGTACTTC.